The 29 T cell receptor beta chains in this list originate from one sample, sequenced in a study of CD8 T cells in Susac syndrome. The RNA, 0.5 to 1 ug, was put through reverse transcription using random hexamers. TCRdb analysed the immunoSEQ multiplex PCR reads with MiXCR anew, one entry per CDR3 protein. In the table there are roughly 200,000 distinct CDR3 sequences, 85% to 95% of which are singletons. The material sequenced was CD4+ T cells from PBMCs. The receptors were sampled from a human donor in good health.

The rearrangement uses TRBV20-1 and TRBJ2-7, with D perhaps matching TRBD1 (5 bases). Trimming pared 0 bases from V and 4 bases from J, leaving 13 bases between. The CDR3 totals 14 residues. The V gene's germline CDR1 is DFQATT and CDR2 SNEGSKA (reference sequence). The CDR3 sequence: CSARDMASGYEQYF. The CDR3 DNA is TGCAGTGCTAGAGATATGGCCTCAGGGTACGAGCAGTACTTC.

The table lists this clonotype with a few counts. The rearrangement joins TRBV7-2 to TRBJ2-1; 15 nucleotides line up with TRBD2. Germline loops: CDR1 SGHTA, CDR2 FQGNSA. The CDR3 sequence is 14 residues long. Trimming cost V 8 bases and J 9 bases; bases outside gene matches: 5. CDR3 protein: CASDQGLAGGEQFF. Here the CDR3 DNA reads TGTGCCAGCGACCAGGGACTAGCGGGAGGTGAGCAGTTCTTC.

The chain couples TRBV9 to TRBJ1-2; D is unclear. Trimming took 4 bases from V and 6 from J, leaving 16 bases between them. CDR1 SGDLS and CDR2 YYNGEE come from the germline V gene. The CDR3 totals 14 residues. The CDR3, as DNA: TGTGCCAGCAGCTTCACAGCCCTATCAGATGGCTACACCTTC. Translating it yields CASSFTALSDGYTF.

This chain uses TRBV3-1 with TRBJ1-1, with D tentatively TRBD1 (6 bases). Germline lookup yields CDR1 LGHDT and CDR2 YNNKEL (reference sequence). The CDR3 spans 16 residues. Trimming stripped 1 base from V and 6 bases from J, with 18 bases between. The CDR3 nucleotides read TGTGCCAGCAGCCAAGGGACCCCCCTGGGGGCGTCTGAAGCTTTCTTT. Protein sequence: CASSQGTPLGASEAFF.

V and J are TRBV6-6 and TRBJ2-5; possibly TRBD1 for D (5 bases). CDR1 is MNHNY and CDR2 is SVGAGI in the germline V gene (reference sequence). The V end lost 4 bases, the J end lost 2 bases, and 11 bases lay between the germline ends. The CDR3 spans 14 residues. The CDR3 bases are TGTGCCAGCAGTTCCCCGACAGTTCAAGAGACCCAGTACTTC. Translating gives CASSSPTVQETQYF.

J is TRBJ1-2 and V is TRBV29-1, with 11 bases matching TRBD1. Germline CDR1 is SQVTM and CDR2 is ANQGSEA. After removal of 4 bases from V and 7 bases from J, the junction contained 8 bases not matched to a gene. This CDR3 has 14 residues. In DNA, the CDR3 is TGCAGCGTTGCTCCCCGGACAGGGGGCGGTGGCTACACCTTC. As protein: CSVAPRTGGGGYTF.

The V call is TRBV29-1, the J call TRBJ2-3, with TRBD1 matching 8 bases. This CDR3 contains 14 residues. With 3 bases clipped from V and 4 bases from J, the junction kept 6 bases outside the gene matches. Germline V gives CDR1 SQVTM, CDR2 ANQGSEA. The CDR3 loop reads CSVDSGTGSDTQYF. The DNA of the CDR3 is TGCAGCGTTGACTCCGGGACAGGCTCAGATACGCAGTATTTT.

This clonotype was counted once. This chain joins TRBV29-1 and TRBJ1-2; the D is unclear. This CDR3 comprises 13 residues. CDR1 SQVTM and CDR2 ANQGSEA come from the germline V gene. Trimming left V 4 bases short and J 7 bases short, with 16 bases between. The CDR3 DNA reads as TGCAGCGTTGCCGGGTTGACGGTGCTTGGCTACACCTTC. It codes for CSVAGLTVLGYTF.

Only one count was recorded for this clonotype. CDR3 DNA: TGCAGCGTTTTTCACCGTAACTATGGCTACACCTTC. Amino acids: CSVFHRNYGYTF. The chain uses TRBV29-1 and TRBJ1-2; D is unclear. V was pared by 5 bases and J by 1 base, with 8 bases between. Per the germline V gene, CDR1 is SQVTM and CDR2 is ANQGSEA. The CDR3 runs 12 residues.

The CDR3 DNA reads TGTGCCAGCAGCGTAGGATTGCGCTACCAAGAGACCCAGTACTTC. Its protein product is CASSVGLRYQETQYF. V usage is TRBV9 and J usage is TRBJ2-5, with D uncertain. Between the trimmed V and J ends, which lost 0 bases and 0 bases, there was a span of 9 bases. Germline-derived CDR1 and CDR2 are SGDLS and YYNGEE. The CDR3 is 15 residues long.

The chain employs TRBV9 and TRBJ2-1; D is unresolved. Germline assignment: CDR1 SGDLS and CDR2 YYNGEE. V was shortened by 3 bases and J by 8 bases, with 12 bases between the two germline ends. The CDR3 is 13 amino acids. This CDR3 is CASSGIRWDEQFF. Here the CDR3 DNA reads TGTGCCAGCAGCGGAATAAGGTGGGATGAGCAGTTCTTC.

The chain couples TRBV20-1 to TRBJ1-2; 7 nucleotides line up with TRBD1. The CDR3 covers 13 residues. CDR1 and CDR2 (germline): DFQATT, SNEGSKA (reference sequence). Unmatched junction bases numbered 9, after V lost 5 bases and J lost 6 bases. CDR3 protein: CSAPRQGVDGYTF. The CDR3 region has the DNA TGCAGTGCTCCCAGACAGGGTGTAGATGGCTACACCTTC.

J is TRBJ2-1 and V is TRBV12-3 or TRBV12-4; no firm D call. Trimming removed 4 bases at V and 8 bases at J, with 6 bases between. This CDR3 has 11 amino acids. The CDR3 is CASSSNHEQFF. The DNA for the CDR3 is TGTGCCAGCAGTTCTAACCATGAGCAGTTCTTC.

J is TRBJ2-7 and V is TRBV6-6; possible D gene TRBD2, 5 bases. The CDR3 has 14 amino acids. Per germline, CDR1 MNHNY and CDR2 SVGAGI (reference sequence). V was clipped by 5 bases and J by 7 bases, with 18 bases between them. For the CDR3, the DNA is TGTGCCAGCAGTGCCGGCGGAGGATCCGGGGAGCAGTACGTC. Translated, it gives CASSAGGGSGEQYV.

The chain uses TRBV3-1 and TRBJ2-1; D not resolved. Germline CDR1 is LGHDT and CDR2 is YNNKEL (reference sequence). V lost 3 bases to trimming and J lost 2 bases, with 14 bases between them. The CDR3 is 16 amino acids. In DNA form, the CDR3 reads TGTGCCAGCAGCCAGCAGACGTGGATCCCCTACAATGAGCAGTTCTTC. Translation gives CASSQQTWIPYNEQFF.

This sequence joins TRBV6-2 or TRBV6-3 and TRBJ1-5; possibly TRBD1 for D (6 bases). Trimming left V 2 bases short and J 4 bases short, with 21 bases between. In germline, CDR1 is MNHEY, CDR2 SVGEGT. The CDR3 consists of 18 residues. The CDR3 loop reads CASSYQIGTGTPNQPQHF. The CDR3 DNA is TGTGCCAGCAGTTACCAAATCGGTACCGGGACACCGAATCAGCCCCAGCATTTT.

The chain has TRBV29-1 and TRBJ1-2; possibly TRBD1 for D (5 bases). The CDR3 length is 12 residues. Deletions cut 8 bases from V and 0 bases from J, with 10 bases between. Germline V gene lookup returns CDR1 SQVTM and CDR2 ANQGSEA. CDR3 sequence: CSLGDSNYGYTF. The CDR3 bases are TGCAGCCTGGGGGACTCTAACTATGGCTACACCTTC.

The chain carries TRBV28 and TRBJ2-1; D not resolved. The CDR3 contains 12 residues. CDR1 and CDR2 from the germline V gene are MDHEN and SYDVKM. Deletions cut 8 bases from V and 3 bases from J, with 8 bases between. CDR3 residues: CASFANYNEQFF. The CDR3 nucleotides are TGTGCCAGCTTCGCTAACTACAATGAGCAGTTCTTC. The complete variable domain, with remaining parts taken from reference TRBV28 and TRBJ2-1, reads DVKVTQSSRYLVKRTGEKVFLECVQDMDHENMFWYRQDPGLGLRLIYFSYDVKMKEKGDIPEGYSVSREKKERFSLILESASTNQTSMYLCASFANYNEQFFGPGTRLTVL.

This clonotype was recorded once. The V gene is TRBV2, the J gene TRBJ2-4, with a possible D match to TRBD2 (5 bases). The CDR3 contains 11 residues. The germline gives CDR1 SNHLY, CDR2 FYNNEI. V lost 8 bases, J lost 6 bases, and 8 bases lay in between. CDR3 DNA: TGTGCCAGCGAGGGAAGAAACATTCAGTACTTC. It encodes CASEGRNIQYF.

J is TRBJ2-7 and V is TRBV12-3 or TRBV12-4, with TRBD1 matching 7 bases. V trimming: 5 bases; J trimming: 6 bases; junction bases outside the gene matches: 7. This CDR3 region has 13 residues. CDR3 nucleotide sequence: TGTGCCAGCAGTCTCGGGACAGCTCGCGAGCAGTACGTC. Translated: CASSLGTAREQYV.

The rearrangement uses TRBV20-1 and TRBJ2-7; TRBD2 matches 8 bases. Germline lookup yields CDR1 DFQATT and CDR2 SNEGSKA (reference sequence). This CDR3 has 14 amino acids. The V and J ends lost 4 bases and 0 bases, in that order; junction bases with no gene match: 5. CDR3 in DNA: TGCAGTGCTACAAGCGGGGGTAACTCCTACGAGCAGTACGTC. The encoded protein is CSATSGGNSYEQYV.

The chain carries TRBV29-1 and TRBJ1-1, with D possibly TRBD1 on 6 matching bases. Germline assignment: CDR1 SQVTM and CDR2 ANQGSEA. Trimming cost V 3 bases and J 3 bases, with 11 bases left between them. This CDR3 region has 13 residues. The CDR3 reads CSVDRGSDTEAFF. Here the CDR3 DNA reads TGCAGCGTTGACAGGGGAAGTGACACTGAAGCTTTCTTT.

The chain recombines TRBV4-3 with TRBJ1-6; TRBD1 is a possible D gene (5 bases). Germline-derived CDR1 and CDR2 are LGHNA and YSLEER. The CDR3 covers 15 residues. V was cut by 0 bases and J by 4 bases, with 7 bases left in between. CDR3 residues: CASSQDRGYNSPLHF. The CDR3 DNA follows: TGCGCCAGCAGCCAAGATCGGGGGTATAATTCACCCCTCCACTTT.

Only one count was recorded for this clonotype. The chain links TRBV5-1 to TRBJ2-5; TRBD2 aligns across 8 bases. CDR3 length equals 15 residues. The J segment lost 3 bases and the V segment lost 2 bases, leaving 6 bases of the junction unmatched. Germline CDR1 and CDR2: SGHRS and YFSETQ. This chain's CDR3 is CASSFSAGEEETQYF. The CDR3 DNA reads TGCGCCAGCAGCTTCTCAGCGGGAGAGGAAGAGACCCAGTACTTC.

For this clonotype: At one of its ends the junction is not consistent with the germline gene, which may arise from a read error. V is TRBV6-1 and J is TRBJ1-2; 9 positions match TRBD1. This CDR3 spans 16 amino acids. Germline V gives CDR1 MNHNS, CDR2 SASEGT. CDR3 loop: CVSRSERGTGSHGYTF. CDR3 in DNA: TGTGTCAGCAGATCGGAACGAGGGACAGGGTCCCATGGCTACACCTTC.

The chain links TRBV3-1 to TRBJ2-1; possibly TRBD1 or TRBD2 for D (5 bases each). V was shortened by 0 bases and J by 7 bases, with 19 bases between the two germline ends. The CDR3 contains 17 residues. Germline-derived CDR1 and CDR2 are LGHDT and YNNKEL (reference sequence). The CDR3 DNA is TGTGCCAGCAGCCAAGAAAGGGGACGTCCTGCAGGGAATGAGCAGTTCTTC. It yields the protein CASSQERGRPAGNEQFF.

The chain joins TRBV5-1 to TRBJ2-3; maybe TRBD1 (7 bases). Trimming pared 6 bases from V and 6 bases from J, leaving 14 bases between. In germline, CDR1 is SGHRS, CDR2 YFSETQ. The CDR3 loop spans 13 amino acids. DNA for the CDR3: TGCGCCAGCATGGAGGGGGCAGCGGATACGCAGTATTTT. Translating gives CASMEGAADTQYF.

The V call is TRBV2, the J call TRBJ2-5, with 10 bases fitting TRBD2. CDR1 and CDR2 from the germline V gene are SNHLY and FYNNEI. V lost 5 bases to trimming and J lost 4 bases; unmatched junction nucleotides: 7. CDR3 length equals 15 residues. CDR3 nucleotides: TGTGCCAGCAGTAAAGAGGCTAGCGGGGGAGAGACCCAGTACTTC. Translation: CASSKEASGGETQYF. Based on the CDR3 plus reference TRBV2 and TRBJ2-5, the full variable domain is EPEVTQTPSHQVTQMGQEVILRCVPISNHLYFYWYRQILGQKVEFLVSFYNNEISEKSEIFDDQFSVERPDGSNFTLKIRSTKLEDSAMYFCASSKEASGGETQYFGPGTRLLVL.

This sequence joins TRBV3-1 and TRBJ2-7; no firm D call. V was shortened by 0 bases and J by 7 bases, with 10 bases between the two germline ends. Germline values: CDR1 LGHDT, CDR2 YNNKEL (reference sequence). CDR3 length: 13 amino acids. The CDR3 nucleotides are TGTGCCAGCAGCCAAGAGGCAGCTGGAGAGCAGTACTTC. As protein: CASSQEAAGEQYF.